Shown below are 23 T cell receptor beta chains from a single sample sequenced in a study of identical twins. In TCRdb, the 5' RACE reads were re-called with MiXCR into one record per CDR3 protein. The sample records 510,000 or so distinct CDR3 sequences, 15% being singletons. This same sample was also part of a study on yellow fever vaccine responses in identical twins.

Sequenced sample: CD4+ T cells sorted from blood. These receptors all come from a woman between 18 and 29 years old in good health.

The chain joins TRBV4-2 to TRBJ2-1; 11 bases agree with TRBD2. Germline V gene lookup returns CDR1 LGHNA and CDR2 YNFKEQ. The V segment lost 4 bases and the J segment 1 base; nucleotides outside the gene matches: 12. CDR3 size: 19 residues. The CDR3 reads CASSPPFLAGGQSYNEQFF. CDR3 bases: TGTGCCAGCAGCCCCCCGTTCCTAGCGGGAGGCCAATCCTACAATGAGCAGTTCTTC.

A few counts support this clonotype. The chain carries TRBV6-1 and TRBJ2-7; D is uncertain. Trimming shortened V by 10 bases and J by 3 bases, and 10 bases separated the two germline ends. This CDR3 contains 11 residues. CDR1 is MNHNS and CDR2 is SASEGT in the germline V gene. This chain's CDR3 is CATQRGYEQYF. The DNA for the CDR3 is TGTGCCACACAGAGAGGCTACGAGCAGTACTTC.

This clonotype was counted between two and nine times. The CDR3 DNA reads as TGTGCCAGCAGTTATCGGACACCGAGCCAAAAACTGTTTTTT. Its translation: CASSYRTPSQKLFF. This rearrangement joins TRBV27 to TRBJ1-4, with D perhaps TRBD1 (5 bases). Per the germline V gene, CDR1 is MNHEY and CDR2 is SMNVEV (reference sequence). The CDR3 is 14 amino acids. V was clipped by 4 bases and J by 9 bases, with 15 bases between them.

This clonotype occurred many times. The genes are TRBV20-1 and TRBJ2-1, with no clear D. CDR3 length equals 14 residues. In germline, CDR1 is DFQATT, CDR2 SNEGSKA (reference sequence). V lost 2 bases and J 11 bases, leaving 19 bases between the germline ends. The CDR3 coding sequence is TGCAGTGCTAGATATGCATTGGGTACAACAAAGCAGTTCTTC. Translating it yields CSARYALGTTKQFF.

The CDR3 bases are TGTGCCAGCAGTGAGGATAATGAAAAACTGTTTTTT. Amino acid sequence: CASSEDNEKLFF. V and J are TRBV2 and TRBJ1-4, with D uncertain. The CDR3 totals 12 residues. Germline V gene lookup returns CDR1 SNHLY and CDR2 FYNNEI. The V gene lost 3 bases and the J gene lost 4 bases, with 3 bases spanning the gap.

The chain carries TRBV4-1 and TRBJ1-5; maybe TRBD1 (6 bases). This CDR3 is built from 14 residues. Trimming cost V 0 bases and J 7 bases, with 10 bases left between them. Per the germline V gene, CDR1 is MGHRA and CDR2 is YSYEKL. The CDR3 region is CASSQDQGRQPQHF. CDR3 in DNA: TGCGCCAGCAGCCAAGATCAGGGGAGGCAGCCCCAGCATTTT.

This clonotype was seen a handful of times. The chain recombines TRBV20-1 with TRBJ2-7; D may be TRBD2 (6 bases). Per germline, CDR1 DFQATT and CDR2 SNEGSKA (reference sequence). V was trimmed by 6 bases and J by 4 bases, leaving 16 bases between them. CDR3 size: 13 residues. In DNA form, the CDR3 reads TGCAGTGCGACCCCGGGACTTCTATACGAGCAGTACTTC. This gives the protein CSATPGLLYEQYF.

This clonotype was observed a handful of times. This rearrangement joins TRBV10-3 to TRBJ2-5; weak D call: TRBD2 (5 bases). V shed 3 bases and J shed 4 bases, with 21 bases lying between them. In germline, CDR1 is ENHRY, CDR2 SYGVKD. This CDR3 contains 17 residues. The CDR3 sequence is CAISDISGNPMGETQYF. The CDR3 DNA is TGTGCCATCAGTGATATATCCGGGAACCCGATGGGAGAGACCCAGTACTTC.

This clonotype was detected a few times. The J gene is TRBJ2-1, the V gene TRBV11-3; 14 bases are a match to TRBD2. With 5 bases clipped from V and 1 base from J, the junction kept 4 bases outside the gene matches. The CDR3 contains 17 residues. Per germline, CDR1 SGHNT and CDR2 YENEEA. The CDR3 coding sequence is TGTGCCAGCAGCATAGGGACTAGCGGGAGATCCTACAATGAGCAGTTCTTC. Its translation: CASSIGTSGRSYNEQFF.

The chain is built from TRBV24-1 and TRBJ2-5; TRBD1 matches 11 bases. Germline assignment: CDR1 KGHDR and CDR2 SFDVKD. The CDR3 contains 16 residues. V shed 4 bases and J 5 bases; nucleotides not matched to a gene: 8. The CDR3 DNA reads TGTGCCACCAGTGACACCGGGACAGGGGGAAGCGAGACCCAGTACTTC. Translated, it gives CATSDTGTGGSETQYF.

The chain recombines TRBV20-1 with TRBJ2-2; D not certain. Looked up from germline, CDR1 is DFQATT and CDR2 is SNEGSKA (reference sequence). Trimming left V 1 base short and J 3 bases short, with 6 bases between. This CDR3 has 13 residues. CDR3 loop: CSARGTYTGELFF. CDR3 nucleotides: TGCAGTGCTAGAGGTACCTACACCGGGGAGCTGTTTTTT.

This clonotype was counted only a few times. The V call is TRBV5-1, the J call TRBJ2-3; 7 positions match TRBD2. The CDR3 spans 15 residues. Per germline, CDR1 SGHRS and CDR2 YFSETQ. The trim removed 4 bases at V and 7 bases at J, leaving 12 bases unmatched. CDR3 sequence: CASSLASGLKNTQYF. In DNA form, the CDR3 reads TGCGCCAGCAGCCTCGCCTCGGGACTAAAGAATACGCAGTATTTT. The full variable domain, rest sourced from reference TRBV5-1 and TRBJ2-3, is KAGVTQTPRYLIKTRGQQVTLSCSPISGHRSVSWYQQTPGQGLQFLFEYFSETQRNKGNFPGRFSGRQFSNSRSEMNVSTLELGDSALYLCASSLASGLKNTQYFGPGTRLTVL.

The chain joins TRBV20-1 to TRBJ2-7, with no clear D. Germline V gives CDR1 DFQATT, CDR2 SNEGSKA (reference sequence). Trimming cost V 6 bases and J 2 bases, with 11 bases left between them. There are 12 residues in the CDR3. CDR3 residues: CSAEHTAYEQYF. The CDR3 bases are TGCAGTGCCGAACATACAGCCTACGAGCAGTACTTC.

In this sample, this clonotype turned up a few times. The V call is TRBV5-1, the J call TRBJ2-7; TRBD1 agrees at 7 bases. The CDR3 contains 15 residues. With V trimmed by 3 bases and J by 3 bases, 9 bases remained unmatched. The V gene's germline CDR1 is SGHRS and CDR2 YFSETQ. The CDR3 spells CASSWTDRVSYEQYF. CDR3 in DNA: TGCGCCAGCAGCTGGACTGACAGGGTTAGCTACGAGCAGTACTTC.

The genes are TRBV3-1 and TRBJ2-5, with 11 bases that match TRBD2. The V gene's germline CDR1 is LGHDT and CDR2 YNNKEL (reference sequence). The CDR3 runs to 15 residues. Losses at the gene ends were 4 bases for V and 5 bases for J; bases not matched to a gene: 6. CDR3 in amino acids: CASSLTSGGSETQYF. The CDR3 DNA reads TGTGCCAGCAGCCTCACTAGCGGGGGTTCCGAGACCCAGTACTTC.

The chain joins TRBV11-1 to TRBJ2-7, with TRBD2 matching 12 bases. Germline CDR1 is SGHAT and CDR2 is FQDESV (reference sequence). With 5 bases clipped from V and 0 bases from J, the junction kept 17 bases outside the gene matches. The CDR3 covers 20 residues. This CDR3 is CASSPGGTSGSLILSYEQYF. Here the CDR3 DNA reads TGTGCCAGCAGCCCCGGGGGGACTAGCGGGTCATTGATCCTCTCCTACGAGCAGTACTTC.

V usage is TRBV5-1 and J usage is TRBJ2-7; 9 bases match TRBD2. Germline loops: CDR1 SGHRS, CDR2 YFSETQ. The length of the CDR3 is 15 residues. V was clipped by 4 bases and J by 6 bases; unmatched bases: 11. This CDR3 reads CASSPVGLAGSEQYV. The CDR3 DNA is TGCGCCAGCAGCCCTGTAGGGCTAGCGGGAAGCGAGCAGTACGTC.

The chain employs TRBV9 and TRBJ2-1; D gene ambiguous. Germline CDR1 and CDR2: SGDLS and YYNGEE. The ends were cut back, 0 bases at V and 4 bases at J, with 8 bases in the middle. This CDR3 is 14 amino acids long. For the CDR3, the DNA is TGTGCCAGCAGCGTAGAACCCCAGTACAATGAGCAGTTCTTC. This encodes CASSVEPQYNEQFF.

The chain couples TRBV20-1 to TRBJ1-5; 8 bases match TRBD1. Per germline, CDR1 DFQATT and CDR2 SNEGSKA (reference sequence). V shed 0 bases, J shed 7 bases, and the junction held 2 bases outside the gene matches. This CDR3 contains 13 residues. The chain's CDR3 is CSARDTGGQPQHF. The DNA of the CDR3 is TGCAGTGCTAGAGACACAGGGGGGCAGCCCCAGCATTTT.

In this sample, this clonotype turned up a few times. The rearrangement links TRBV20-1 to TRBJ2-1; 7 nucleotides align to TRBD1. Germline V gene sequence: CDR1 DFQATT, CDR2 SNEGSKA (reference sequence). J was trimmed by 6 bases and V by 1 base; bases with no gene match: 3. There are 13 residues in the CDR3. CDR3 sequence reads: CSARATGRNEQFF. CDR3 bases: TGCAGTGCTAGAGCGACAGGGCGCAATGAGCAGTTCTTC.

This chain connects TRBV5-5 to TRBJ2-2, with 7 bases that match TRBD2. Unmatched junction bases numbered 3, after V lost 3 bases and J lost 7 bases. CDR1 and CDR2 from the germline V gene are SGHKS and YYEKEE (reference sequence). CDR3 size: 13 residues. The CDR3 DNA follows: TGTGCCAGCAGCTGGGAGGGTATCGGGGAGCTGTTTTTT. Protein: CASSWEGIGELFF.

This clonotype appeared a few times. This rearrangement joins TRBV7-9 to TRBJ2-1; 10 positions match TRBD2. CDR1 is SEHNR, CDR2 FQNEAQ, per germline (reference sequence). The CDR3 is made up of 15 amino acids. Trimming at V came to 3 bases and at J to 6 bases, leaving 5 bases not matched to a gene. As DNA, the CDR3 is TGTGCCAGCAGCTTCGGCCGGACTAGCGGCAATGAGCAGTTCTTC. This sequence encodes CASSFGRTSGNEQFF. The complete variable domain, with remaining parts taken from reference TRBV7-9 and TRBJ2-1, reads DTGVSQNPRHKITKRGQNVTFRCDPISEHNRLYWYRQTLGQGPEFLTYFQNEAQLEKSRLLSDRFSAERPKGSFSTLEIQRTEQGDSAMYLCASSFGRTSGNEQFFGPGTRLTVL.

The chain links TRBV25-1 to TRBJ2-7; 9 bases map to TRBD2. Germline V lookup: CDR1 MGHDK, CDR2 SYGVNS. This CDR3 contains 15 residues. After removal of 4 bases from V and 0 bases from J, the junction contained 4 bases not matched to a gene. CDR3 in amino acids: CASSVHSGSSYEQYF. CDR3 DNA: TGTGCCAGCAGTGTCCATAGCGGGAGCTCCTACGAGCAGTACTTC.